One and the same sample provided the 3 T cell receptor beta chains below, sequenced in a study of T cell repertoires in cytomegalovirus infection. No antigen is known for these receptors. Using its own MiXCR run on the reads, TCRdb lists one record per CDR3 protein. The table shows under 850,000 distinct CDR3 sequences, with approximately 33% occurring only once. The specimen comprised cultured PBMCs, sampled from culture after CMV antigen stimulation. Receptors originate from a human donor in good health (CMV status not recorded). Some clones in this sample may be carry-over from other donors' samples.

This clonotype showed up many times. V gene TRBV7-2 combines with J gene TRBJ2-5; TRBD2 matches at 7 bases. The V and J ends lost 5 bases and 7 bases, in that order; junction bases with no gene match: 7. Germline-derived CDR1 and CDR2 are SGHTA and FQGNSA. The length of the CDR3 is 13 residues. The CDR3 spells CASSRAREGTQYF. In DNA, the CDR3 is TGTGCCAGCAGCCGTGCTAGGGAGGGGACCCAGTACTTC.

On this clonotype itself: Compared with germline, one end of the junction differs, possibly owing to a read error. This sequence joins TRBV2 and TRBJ1-2; D is unresolved. The CDR3 extends over 11 amino acids. Germline CDR1 is SNHLY and CDR2 is FYNNEI. The CDR3 DNA follows: TGTGCCAGCAGTGAATCCGGGCGACCGCCGTTC. It is translated as CASSESGRPPF.

The genes are TRBV3-1 and TRBJ2-7; TRBD2 aligns across 8 bases. The CDR3 is 15 amino acids. The junction had 6 bases not matched to a gene; V was cut back by 3 bases and J by 2 bases. Germline assignment: CDR1 LGHDT and CDR2 YNNKEL (reference sequence). In DNA, the CDR3 is TGTGCCAGCAGCCACAGAGCGGGAGAAGCCTACGAGCAGTACTTC. Translation: CASSHRAGEAYEQYF.